This T cell receptor (beta chain) emerged from a study of Graves' ophthalmopathy and Graves' hyperthyroidism. The wider study: The collection of peripheral blood took place at initial diagnosis, before any treatment. Overall study findings and caveats: Blood was where most expanded thyroid clonotypes above 0.001 frequency also turned up. Cross-validated, the 13-signature model showed 87.88%/81.08% sensitivity/specificity, and 80%/75% in the test set.

The evidence that diagnosis relied on was clinical symptoms, serum thyroxine, TRAb, thyroid ultrasound and orbital computed tomography. This clonotype appeared many times. Its matching antigen is unknown. For repertoire sequencing, the TCR beta CDR3 regions were amplified from RNA transcripts. An initial RT-PCR round employing HTBI primers preceded a second-round multiplex PCR. TCRdb redid the calling of the multiplex PCR reads with MiXCR, one entry per CDR3 protein. The top ten clones hold around 9.8% of a sample with roughly 500,000 distinct CDR3 sequences, approximately 15% of them seen once. The germline CDR1 and CDR2 sequences are MNHEY and SVGEGT. CDR3 size: 15 residues. The V gene lost 4 bases and the J gene lost 6 bases, with 19 bases spanning the gap.

The sequencing input was blood. The gene calls are TRBV6-2 or TRBV6-3 and TRBJ2-7; TRBD1 or TRBD2 may be the D gene (5 bases each). The receptor's source is a woman aged 25 to 39 with Graves' ophthalmopathy. CDR3 nucleotides: TGTGCCAGCAGTTTATGGGGGACCTACGGCTCCGAGCAGTACTTC. It encodes CASSLWGTYGSEQYF.